One sample yielded the 5 T cell receptor beta chains listed below, sequenced in a study of technical replicates of blood from several donors. Generated by immunoSEQ multiplex PCR, the TCRdb table keeps only in-frame clones and is missing some. This table holds almost 90,000 clones, 94% found once. The specimen sequenced was T cells isolated from PBMCs. The source is a human donor in good health.

The CDR3 here is CASRQGQSRGYTF. The CDR3 region has the DNA TGTGCCAGCAGACAGGGACAATCTCGGGGCTACACCTTC. V usage is TRBV6-5 and J usage is TRBJ1-2; possibly TRBD1 for D (6 bases). CDR3 length equals 13 residues. Trimming removed 6 bases from V and 8 bases from J, with 16 bases in between. Germline V gene sequence: CDR1 MNHEY, CDR2 SVGAGI.

The chain couples TRBV11-3 to TRBJ2-1; 8 bases are shared with TRBD2. Unmatched junction bases numbered 4, after V lost 4 bases and J lost 5 bases. CDR3 length: 14 residues. Germline values: CDR1 SGHNT, CDR2 YENEEA. This chain's CDR3 is CASSSTSGNNEQFF. DNA for the CDR3: TGTGCCAGCAGCTCTACTAGCGGAAACAATGAGCAGTTCTTC.

A single count supports this clone. The chain employs TRBV6-5 and TRBJ2-1; 7 nucleotides match TRBD2. Per the germline V gene, CDR1 is MNHEY and CDR2 is SVGAGI. This CDR3 region has 16 residues. J gave up 3 bases and V 0 bases, and 5 bases lay outside the gene matches. The CDR3 DNA sequence: TGTGCCAGCAGTTACTCCCAAGCGGGGCTCTACAATGAGCAGTTCTTC. It translates to CASSYSQAGLYNEQFF.

The V gene is TRBV5-1, the J gene TRBJ2-6, with 9 nucleotides matching TRBD1. CDR1 is SGHRS and CDR2 is YFSETQ in the germline V gene. V was pared by 5 bases and J by 0 bases, with 9 bases of the junction left unmatched. The CDR3 spans 18 residues. CDR3: CASSLPQGAISGANVLTF. The CDR3 coding sequence is TGCGCCAGCAGTTTACCACAGGGGGCGATCTCTGGGGCCAACGTCCTGACTTTC.

The rearrangement joins TRBV5-1 to TRBJ1-1, with 7 bases matching TRBD1. The germline V gene encodes CDR1 SGHRS and CDR2 YFSETQ. The CDR3 runs 14 residues. The junction had 2 bases not matched to a gene; V was cut back by 2 bases and J by 1 base. The CDR3 is CASSFRGENTEAFF. The CDR3 DNA sequence: TGCGCCAGCAGCTTCAGGGGGGAGAACACTGAAGCTTTCTTT.